This TCR beta chain was identified in a study of blood T cells in healthy people across ages. A J-beta primer mix and a sample-barcoded 5' primer were used in a second PCR of roughly 6 to 11 cycles. A tag from a template-switch adaptor with 12 random nucleotides marked each cDNA molecule. TCRdb re-analysed the 5' RACE reads in MiXCR, keeping a single row per CDR3 protein. The sample has about 720,000 distinct CDR3 sequences; 22% are singletons. Concerning this clonotype itself: No antigen is known for it.

Points from the study as a whole: Naive CD4+ cells and diversity were both higher in long-lived donors than in aged donors.

CDR3 length: 16 residues. Trimming at V came to 5 bases and at J to 2 bases, leaving 12 bases not matched to a gene. This receptor was identified in a man between 65 and 79 years old in good health. Input material: blood. The rearrangement joins TRBV12-3 or TRBV12-4 to TRBJ2-7, with 7 positions matching TRBD2. Here the CDR3 reads CASSRFKRGPPYEQYF. The CDR3 DNA follows: TGTGCCAGCAGTCGTTTCAAGCGGGGACCACCCTACGAGCAGTACTTC.